A selection of T cell receptor beta chains follows, all from one sample in a study of cytomegalovirus exposure and HLA in healthy donors. Some clones are missing from TCRdb's copy, which holds only in-frame ones; the method was immunoSEQ multiplex PCR. In the table there are 150,000 to 200,000 clones, less than 90% of which are singletons. The sample taken for sequencing was PBMCs. Receptors were obtained from a man aged 18 to 29 in good health and CMV-seronegative. CDR3s include the opening cysteine and the closing phenylalanine or tryptophan. D genes are given only for firm matches. Only some rows state a clone size, as once, few, many or a class for expanded clones.

d_gene: .
abundance: .
v_gene: TRBV4-3
j_gene: TRBJ1-2
CDR3aa: CASSQEDRPNYGYTF
CDR3nt: TGCGCCAGCAGCCAAGAAGACAGGCCTAACTATGGCTACACCTTC

d_gene: .
abundance: .
v_gene: TRBV7-8
j_gene: TRBJ1-3
CDR3aa: CASSLGTTGNTIYF
CDR3nt: TGTGCCAGCAGCTTAGGGACAACTGGAAACACCATATATTTT

d_gene: TRBD1
abundance: .
v_gene: TRBV9
j_gene: TRBJ2-1
CDR3aa: CASSPGQGVTNEQFF
CDR3nt: TGTGCCAGCAGCCCAGGACAGGGCGTAACCAATGAGCAGTTCTTC

d_gene: .
abundance: .
v_gene: TRBV6-6
j_gene: TRBJ1-6
CDR3aa: CASSYRGGGPLHF
CDR3nt: TGTGCCAGCAGTTACAGGGGAGGGGGACCCCTCCACTTT

d_gene: TRBD1
abundance: .
v_gene: TRBV6-7
j_gene: TRBJ2-1
CDR3aa: CASSPDRGDIDEQFF
CDR3nt: TGTGCCAGCAGCCCGGACAGGGGAGATATCGATGAGCAGTTCTTC

d_gene: TRBD2
abundance: once
v_gene: TRBV2
j_gene: TRBJ2-1
CDR3aa: CASPGTSGRGEQFF
CDR3nt: TGTGCCAGTCCGGGGACTAGCGGGAGAGGGGAGCAGTTCTTC

d_gene: TRBD2
abundance: .
v_gene: TRBV7-6
j_gene: TRBJ2-2
CDR3aa: CASSLALGRVGTGELFF
CDR3nt: TGTGCCAGCAGCTTAGCCCTAGGGAGGGTAGGAACCGGGGAGCTGTTTTTT

d_gene: .
abundance: .
v_gene: TRBV5-1
j_gene: TRBJ1-1
CDR3aa: CASSLDAWGPFF
CDR3nt: TGCGCCAGCAGCTTGGATGCTTGGGGGCCCTTCTTT

d_gene: .
abundance: few
v_gene: TRBV10-1
j_gene: TRBJ2-7
CDR3aa: CASSPAKHSYEQYF
CDR3nt: TGCGCCAGCAGTCCCGCTAAGCATTCCTACGAGCAGTACTTC

d_gene: TRBD2
abundance: few
v_gene: TRBV5-1
j_gene: TRBJ2-3
CDR3aa: CASSHSGGAKDTQYF
CDR3nt: TGCGCCAGCAGCCATAGCGGGGGGGCCAAAGATACGCAGTATTTT

d_gene: TRBD1
abundance: .
v_gene: TRBV9
j_gene: TRBJ1-5
CDR3aa: CASKGAGQGHGRGHSNQPQHF
CDR3nt: TGTGCCAGCAAAGGAGCGGGACAGGGCCATGGAAGGGGCCATAGCAATCAGCCCCAGCATTTT

d_gene: .
abundance: .
v_gene: TRBV7-2
j_gene: TRBJ1-6
CDR3aa: CASSLLPRSNSPLHF
CDR3nt: TGTGCCAGCAGCTTACTCCCACGGTCGAATTCACCCCTCCACTTT

d_gene: TRBD1
abundance: .
v_gene: TRBV7-2
j_gene: TRBJ1-1
CDR3aa: CASSLGTGWTEAFF
CDR3nt: TGTGCCAGCAGCCTAGGGACAGGGTGGACTGAAGCTTTCTTT

d_gene: .
abundance: few
v_gene: TRBV19
j_gene: TRBJ2-1
CDR3aa: CASSISRALHNEQFF
CDR3nt: TGTGCCAGTAGTATATCCAGGGCCCTACACAATGAGCAGTTCTTC